This T cell receptor beta chain was recorded in a study of lymphopenia after photon versus proton radiotherapy. Findings and caveats of the study: Photon-treated patients lost naive T cells and TCR diversity; proton-treated stayed stable. After the lymphocyte nadir, photon-treated repertoires showed oligoclonal expansion, especially of CD8+ Temra cells. A bigger post-nadir fall in TCR diversity correlated inversely with survival time in deceased patients. Authors raise, but do not show, better survival with proton therapy.

This CDR3 is 15 amino acids long. V lost 2 bases to trimming and J lost 9 bases; unmatched junction nucleotides: 8. Germline CDR1 SGHTA, CDR2 FQGTGA. Details on this clone: Its antigen remains unidentified.

Profiled with immunoSEQ multiplex PCR; TCRdb holds only in-frame clones, not every one. The sample has over 50,000 clones, 75% to 90% seen once. This chain uses TRBV7-3 with TRBJ2-1; 9 positions match TRBD1. This specimen was peripheral blood, taken from a patient treated with photon-based radiotherapy. This TCR was recovered from a middle-aged man with gastric cancer. CDR3 bases: TGTGCCAGCAGCTTATCCTACAGGGGGCCTGGTGAGCAGTTCTTC. Translated, it gives CASSLSYRGPGEQFF. The whole variable domain, remainder taken from reference TRBV7-3 and TRBJ2-1, is GAGVSQTPSNKVTEKGKYVELRCDPISGHTALYWYRQSLGQGPEFLIYFQGTGAADDSGLPNDRFFAVRPEGSVSTLKIQRTERGDSAVYLCASSLSYRGPGEQFFGPGTRLTVL.